Each of the 17 T cell receptor beta chains below was sequenced from the same sample in a study of OX40 agonist ivuxolimab in advanced cancers. TCRdb's copy holds only in-frame clones and misses some; the assay was immunoSEQ multiplex PCR. The sample has about 94,000 clones, roughly 91% seen once. Here the sequenced sample was CD4+ or CD8+ T cells sorted from blood, taken in a trial of the OX40 agonist ivuxolimab. The receptors shown here come from an adult with an advanced solid tumor such as melanoma, head and neck, liver or kidney cancer.

The V gene is TRBV19, the J gene TRBJ1-1; 10 nucleotides match TRBD1. This CDR3 is 16 amino acids long. V was pared by 1 base and J by 5 bases, with 7 bases of the junction left unmatched. Germline V lookup: CDR1 LNHDA, CDR2 SQIVND (reference sequence). Here the CDR3 DNA reads TGTGCCAGTAGTATAGTTAGGGGACAGGGGACAACTGAAGCTTTCTTT. Protein product: CASSIVRGQGTTEAFF.

This chain uses TRBV29-1 with TRBJ1-1; possible D gene TRBD1, 6 bases. The CDR3 totals 12 residues. The V end was cut by 8 bases, the J end by 4 bases, with 14 bases between. Germline V CDR1 and CDR2: SQVTM, ANQGSEA. CDR3: CSFMGASTEAFF. CDR3 in DNA: TGCAGCTTCATGGGGGCTAGCACTGAAGCTTTCTTT. Full variable domain (rest looked up from reference TRBV29-1 and TRBJ1-1): SAVISQKPSRDICQRGTSLTIQCQVDSQVTMMFWYRQQPGQSLTLIATANQGSEATYESGFVIDKFPISRPNLTFSTLTVSNMSPEDSSIYLCSFMGASTEAFFGQGTRLTVV.

The chain joins TRBV9 to TRBJ2-2; TRBD2 aligns across 8 bases. CDR1 is SGDLS, CDR2 YYNGEE, per germline. CDR3 length: 15 residues. Unmatched junction bases numbered 2, after V lost 0 bases and J lost 4 bases. CDR3 protein: CASSVVGGGTGELFF. DNA for the CDR3: TGTGCCAGCAGCGTAGTCGGGGGGGGCACCGGGGAGCTGTTTTTT.

The chain joins TRBV5-1 to TRBJ1-4; possibly TRBD1 for D (6 bases). The CDR3 is 16 residues long. From germline, CDR1 is SGHRS and CDR2 YFSETQ. V lost 1 base to trimming and J lost 8 bases, with 18 bases between them. The CDR3 reads CASSLPSGGRDEKLFF. CDR3 coding DNA: TGCGCCAGCAGCTTGCCCTCCGGGGGGCGCGACGAAAAACTGTTTTTT.

The chain has TRBV9 and TRBJ1-4; D is uncertain. Between the trimmed V and J ends, which lost 0 bases and 5 bases, there was a span of 17 bases. The germline gives CDR1 SGDLS, CDR2 YYNGEE. The CDR3 loop spans 17 amino acids. CDR3 nucleotides: TGTGCCAGCAGCGTAGGTGCGTCGGGCAGTGGGAATGAAAAACTGTTTTTT. Its translation is CASSVGASGSGNEKLFF.

The chain employs TRBV11-2 and TRBJ2-5; tentatively, D is TRBD1 (7 bases). The ends were cut back, 5 bases at V and 5 bases at J, with 18 bases in the middle. Germline V gene data show CDR1 as SGHAT and CDR2 as FQNNGV. The length of the CDR3 is 15 residues. CDR3 amino acids: CASSPPTGRRETQYF. The CDR3 DNA is TGTGCCAGCAGCCCCCCGACAGGGAGGCGGGAGACCCAGTACTTC. The variable domain in full, completed from reference TRBV11-2 and TRBJ2-5, reads EAGVAQSPRYKIIEKRQSVAFWCNPISGHATLYWYQQILGQGPKLLIQFQNNGVVDDSQLPKDRFSAERLKGVDSTLKIQPAKLEDSAVYLCASSPPTGRRETQYFGPGTRLLVL.

The chain uses TRBV9 and TRBJ2-3; 8 positions agree with TRBD2. V dropped 2 bases and J dropped 4; count of bases not matched to a gene: 6. Germline V gene lookup returns CDR1 SGDLS and CDR2 YYNGEE. The CDR3 is 15 residues long. The CDR3 region is CASSVFGGAADTQYF. CDR3 nucleotide sequence: TGTGCCAGCAGCGTGTTCGGGGGGGCCGCAGATACGCAGTATTTT.

The chain couples TRBV11-2 to TRBJ1-1, with D perhaps matching TRBD1 (6 bases). Germline V gene lookup returns CDR1 SGHAT and CDR2 FQNNGV. The CDR3 extends over 12 amino acids. V shed 3 bases and J shed 8 bases, with 10 bases lying between them. CDR3 DNA: TGTGCCAGCAGCTTGGGACATAAGGAAGCTTTCTTT. Translating gives CASSLGHKEAFF.

CDR3 sequence (DNA): TGTGCCAGCAGCTTTCAACGTGAGCAGTTCTTC. It encodes CASSFQREQFF. V gene TRBV7-9 combines with J gene TRBJ2-1; D gene ambiguous. Looked up from germline, CDR1 is SEHNR and CDR2 is FQNEAQ (reference sequence). Trimming shortened V by 3 bases and J by 9 bases, and 6 bases separated the two germline ends. The length of the CDR3 is 11 residues.

The chain has TRBV5-1 and TRBJ2-1; D could derive from TRBD1 or TRBD2 (5 bases each). The CDR3 is 15 residues long. CDR1 and CDR2 from the germline V gene are SGHRS and YFSETQ. Trimming removed 0 bases at V and 4 bases at J, with 11 bases between. The CDR3 sequence is CASSLAGDLYNEQFF. DNA of the CDR3: TGCGCCAGCAGCTTGGCCGGGGACCTATACAATGAGCAGTTCTTC.

This rearrangement joins TRBV6-5 to TRBJ1-1; unclear D gene. This CDR3 region has 12 residues. Trimming stripped 5 bases from V and 1 base from J, with 5 bases between. CDR1 MNHEY and CDR2 SVGAGI come from the germline V gene. The CDR3 DNA reads as TGTGCCAGCAGTAACGCGAACACTGAAGCTTTCTTT. Translating gives CASSNANTEAFF.

Only one count was recorded for this clone. The chain is built from TRBV5-6 and TRBJ1-4; D gene uncertain. Germline CDR1 SGHDT, CDR2 YYEEEE. This CDR3 contains 15 residues. V lost 4 bases and J 3 bases, leaving 13 bases between the germline ends. In DNA, the CDR3 is TGTGCCAGCAGCCAATGGTGGGGAGCTAATGAAAAACTGTTTTTT. Amino acids: CASSQWWGANEKLFF.

This chain joins TRBV7-3 and TRBJ2-2; D is undetermined. Germline V gene sequence: CDR1 SGHTA, CDR2 FQGTGA. The CDR3 totals 15 residues. The ends were cut back, 6 bases at V and 2 bases at J, with 13 bases in the middle. The CDR3, as DNA: TGTGCCAGCAGTCCTACCCCGACAAACACCGGGGAGCTGTTTTTT. Its translation is CASSPTPTNTGELFF.

The chain carries TRBV10-3 and TRBJ2-2, with a weak D call TRBD2 (6 bases). CDR3 length: 14 residues. Germline values: CDR1 ENHRY, CDR2 SYGVKD. V was trimmed by 10 bases and J by 0 bases, leaving 12 bases between them. The DNA of the CDR3 is TGTGCCACCCGGACGGGGGCGAACACCGGGGAGCTGTTTTTT. It is translated as CATRTGANTGELFF.

This chain uses TRBV4-2 with TRBJ1-4, with D possibly being TRBD1 (5 bases). In germline, CDR1 is LGHNA, CDR2 YNFKEQ. Trimming took off 0 bases at V and 2 bases at J, with 10 bases between the two ends. The length of the CDR3 is 16 residues. The CDR3 sequence is CASSQEGASTNEKLFF. DNA for the CDR3: TGTGCCAGCAGCCAAGAAGGGGCGTCTACTAATGAAAAACTGTTTTTT.

This chain connects TRBV7-9 to TRBJ1-2; a possible D gene is TRBD1 (5 bases). Germline values: CDR1 SEHNR, CDR2 FQNEAQ (reference sequence). The CDR3 contains 16 residues. V lost 0 bases and J 6 bases, leaving 17 bases between the germline ends. The CDR3 nucleotides are TGTGCCAGCAGCTTAGCGTCTGGGCCAGGGAGGGATGGCTACACCTTC. It is translated as CASSLASGPGRDGYTF.

The chain recombines TRBV6-1 with TRBJ1-4; TRBD1 aligns across 8 bases. This CDR3 is built from 15 residues. The ends lost 6 bases at V and 7 bases at J; junction bases unmatched: 10. The germline gives CDR1 MNHNS, CDR2 SASEGT. The chain's CDR3 is CASSPQGASPEKLFF. DNA for the CDR3: TGTGCCAGCAGCCCCCAGGGGGCCTCCCCTGAAAAACTGTTTTTT.